Shown below are 17 T cell receptor beta chains from a single sample sequenced in a study of shared clonotypes between healthy human individuals. Sequencing was performed with immunoSEQ multiplex PCR; in TCRdb, only in-frame clones are kept and a portion is missing. The table shows about 2,100,000 clones, with 90% to 95% occurring only once. CD8 cells regarded as naive lacked CD45RO, were positively chosen for CCR7, and omitted terminally differentiated effector memory CD45RA+ cells. The sample was naive CD8+ T cells from PBMCs. All receptors derive from a young man in good health. Some clones in this sample may be carry-over from other donors' samples.

V is TRBV10-3 and J is TRBJ2-7; possibly TRBD2 for D (6 bases). V was trimmed by 6 bases and J by 7 bases, leaving 16 bases between them. Germline assignment: CDR1 ENHRY and CDR2 SYGVKD. The CDR3 runs 13 residues. The CDR3 loop is CAISTPGVSEQYF. The DNA for the CDR3 is TGTGCCATCAGCACCCCGGGAGTCAGTGAGCAGTACTTC.

Worth noting for this clone: This same CDR3 is encoded by further DNA sequences in the sample. The chain is built from TRBV9 and TRBJ1-2; 8 bases fit TRBD1. Per germline, CDR1 SGDLS and CDR2 YYNGEE. J was trimmed by 4 bases and V by 3 bases; bases with no gene match: 8. The CDR3 has 15 residues. Written as DNA, the CDR3 is TGTGCCAGCAGCGGGCCTGGACAGGGTCTCTATGGCTACACCTTC. It codes for CASSGPGQGLYGYTF.

The J gene is TRBJ2-1, the V gene TRBV28; D perhaps matches TRBD2 (6 bases). CDR1 and CDR2 from the germline V gene are MDHEN and SYDVKM. V was clipped by 3 bases and J by 7 bases, with 13 bases between them. CDR3 length: 14 residues. CDR3 coding DNA: TGTGCCAGCAGTTTGTGGAGGGGCGGTAATGAGCAGTTCTTC. It translates to CASSLWRGGNEQFF. Combining the CDR3 with reference TRBV28 and TRBJ2-1 gives the whole variable domain DVKVTQSSRYLVKRTGEKVFLECVQDMDHENMFWYRQDPGLGLRLIYFSYDVKMKEKGDIPEGYSVSREKKERFSLILESASTNQTSMYLCASSLWRGGNEQFFGPGTRLTVL.

The rearrangement links TRBV28 to TRBJ2-5; D not certain. V lost 10 bases and J 5 bases, leaving 17 bases between the germline ends. Germline V gives CDR1 MDHEN, CDR2 SYDVKM. The CDR3 is made up of 13 amino acids. CDR3 DNA: TGTGCCACGGGCCCCCTCCTGGTGGAGACCCAGTACTTC. The encoded protein is CATGPLLVETQYF.

This chain connects TRBV2 to TRBJ2-7, with D perhaps TRBD1 (6 bases). V was cut by 6 bases and J by 2 bases, with 17 bases left in between. CDR3 length: 15 amino acids. CDR1 and CDR2 from the germline V gene are SNHLY and FYNNEI. CDR3 sequence (DNA): TGTGCCAGCAGCGAACAGGGTTACCTAACCTACGAGCAGTACTTC. It yields the protein CASSEQGYLTYEQYF.

The chain recombines TRBV7-9 with TRBJ2-2, with D possibly TRBD2 on 5 matching bases. There are 18 residues in the CDR3. Germline loops: CDR1 SEHNR, CDR2 FQNEAQ (reference sequence). Trimming left V 2 bases short and J 9 bases short, with 25 bases between. CDR3 loop: CASSLPSHDGIPSWELFF. The CDR3 nucleotides are TGTGCCAGCAGCTTACCTTCTCACGACGGGATACCATCGTGGGAGCTGTTTTTT. Using reference TRBV7-9 and TRBJ2-2 for the parts outside the CDR3, the full variable domain is DTGVSQNPRHKITKRGQNVTFRCDPISEHNRLYWYRQTLGQGPEFLTYFQNEAQLEKSRLLSDRFSAERPKGSFSTLEIQRTEQGDSAMYLCASSLPSHDGIPSWELFFGEGSRLTVL.

This chain links TRBV5-5 with TRBJ2-4, with unresolved D. There are 14 residues in the CDR3. Germline lookup yields CDR1 SGHKS and CDR2 YYEKEE (reference sequence). Between the trimmed V and J ends, which lost 1 base and 2 bases, there was a span of 7 bases. CDR3 coding DNA: TGTGCCAGCAGCTTGCATACAACCAAAAACATTCAGTACTTC. Translation: CASSLHTTKNIQYF.

The CDR3 reads CASSRILEGWSSYNEQFF. CDR3 nucleotides: TGTGCCAGCAGCCGGATACTAGAAGGTTGGAGCTCCTACAATGAGCAGTTCTTC. This chain links TRBV7-9 with TRBJ2-1, with D perhaps matching TRBD2 (5 bases). This CDR3 contains 18 residues. Trimming pared 5 bases from V and 0 bases from J, leaving 20 bases between. The germline gives CDR1 SEHNR, CDR2 FQNEAQ (reference sequence).

J is TRBJ2-2 and V is TRBV4-3, with TRBD1 identical over 7 bases. After removal of 4 bases from V and 5 bases from J, the junction contained 4 bases not matched to a gene. The CDR3 spans 14 residues. The germline V gene encodes CDR1 LGHNA and CDR2 YSLEER. This CDR3 is CASSPDRLTGELFF. Here the CDR3 DNA reads TGCGCCAGCAGCCCGGACAGGTTGACCGGGGAGCTGTTTTTT.

The chain carries TRBV11-2 and TRBJ2-1, with unresolved D. From germline, CDR1 is SGHAT and CDR2 FQNNGV. Trimming stripped 6 bases from V and 6 bases from J, with 6 bases between. CDR3 length: 11 amino acids. The DNA for the CDR3 is TGTGCCAGCAGGGCAGCCAATGAGCAGTTCTTC. It specifies CASRAANEQFF.

The rearrangement links TRBV7-6 to TRBJ2-2; D is unclear. The germline V gene has CDR1 SGHVS and CDR2 FNYEAQ. This CDR3 has 13 amino acids. V was shortened by 5 bases and J by 7 bases, with 11 bases between the two germline ends. The CDR3 bases are TGTGCCAGCAGCCTCACAAATGGCGGGGAGCTGTTTTTT. Its translation is CASSLTNGGELFF.

The V gene is TRBV15, the J gene TRBJ1-4; the match to TRBD1 covers 8 bases. Trimming cost V 3 bases and J 3 bases; bases outside gene matches: 6. CDR3 length: 16 amino acids. From germline, CDR1 is LNHNV and CDR2 YYDKDF (reference sequence). CDR3 sequence: CATSRDREGANEKLFF. CDR3 DNA: TGTGCCACCAGCAGGGACAGGGAGGGGGCTAATGAAAAACTGTTTTTT.

The chain combines TRBV27 with TRBJ2-1, with 8 bases matching TRBD2. The CDR3 has 15 residues. The germline gives CDR1 MNHEY, CDR2 SMNVEV (reference sequence). Trimming took 7 bases from V and 0 from J; bases not matched to a gene: 5. The CDR3 sequence is CASTSTSGSYNEQFF. The CDR3 DNA reads as TGTGCCAGCACCTCTACTAGCGGCTCCTACAATGAGCAGTTCTTC.

The chain has TRBV4-3 and TRBJ2-1; 7 nucleotides align to TRBD2. J was trimmed by 5 bases and V by 0 bases; bases with no gene match: 10. Germline CDR1 is LGHNA and CDR2 is YSLEER. This CDR3 spans 17 amino acids. The chain's CDR3 is CASSQDRASGPHNEQFF. The CDR3 DNA is TGCGCCAGCAGCCAAGATAGGGCTAGCGGACCCCACAATGAGCAGTTCTTC.

This chain connects TRBV4-3 to TRBJ1-3; D call uncertain. CDR1 and CDR2 from the germline V gene are LGHNA and YSLEER. CDR3 length equals 16 residues. Trimming removed 0 bases from V and 0 bases from J, with 9 bases in between. The CDR3 coding sequence is TGCGCCAGCAGCCAAGATCGTTTCATCTCTGGAAACACCATATATTTT. This gives the protein CASSQDRFISGNTIYF.

The chain combines TRBV5-8 with TRBJ2-3; D uncertain. Trimming pared 0 bases from V and 3 bases from J, leaving 8 bases between. Germline V gives CDR1 SGHTS, CDR2 YDEGEE. This CDR3 comprises 14 residues. The CDR3 protein is CASSLGFPTDTQYF. The CDR3 DNA is TGTGCCAGCAGCTTGGGGTTTCCGACAGATACGCAGTATTTT.

This rearrangement joins TRBV28 to TRBJ2-1, with 13 bases aligning to TRBD2. The CDR3 is 14 residues long. CDR1 is MDHEN, CDR2 SYDVKM, per germline. J gave up 10 bases and V 6 bases, and 6 bases lay outside the gene matches. In nucleotides, the CDR3 is TGTGCCAGCAGCTGGACTAGCGGGAGTCCAGAGCAGTTCTTC. This encodes CASSWTSGSPEQFF.